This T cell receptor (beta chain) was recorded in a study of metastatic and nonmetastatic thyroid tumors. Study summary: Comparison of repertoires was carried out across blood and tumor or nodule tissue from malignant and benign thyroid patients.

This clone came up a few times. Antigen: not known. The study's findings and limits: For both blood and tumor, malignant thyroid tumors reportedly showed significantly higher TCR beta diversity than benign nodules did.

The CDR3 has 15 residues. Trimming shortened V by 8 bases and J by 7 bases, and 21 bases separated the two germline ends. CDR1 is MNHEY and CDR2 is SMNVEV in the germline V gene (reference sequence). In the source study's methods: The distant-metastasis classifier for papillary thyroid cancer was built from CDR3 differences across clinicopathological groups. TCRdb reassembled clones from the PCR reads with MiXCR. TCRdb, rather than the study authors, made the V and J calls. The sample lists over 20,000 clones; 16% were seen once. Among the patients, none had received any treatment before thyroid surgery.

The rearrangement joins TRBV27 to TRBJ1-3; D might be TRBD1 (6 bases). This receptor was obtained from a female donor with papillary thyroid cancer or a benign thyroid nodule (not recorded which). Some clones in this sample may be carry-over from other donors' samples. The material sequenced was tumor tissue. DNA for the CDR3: TGTGCCAGCTCTGGCCGGGGGGGGCAGGGGAACACCATATATTTT. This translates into CASSGRGGQGNTIYF.